This T cell receptor (beta chain) was captured in a study of cytomegalovirus exposure and HLA in healthy donors. General study results and limits: A list of 150 or so TCR beta chains associated with cytomegalovirus was given. In vitro experiments confirmed that three CMV-associated chains were specific for CMV antigens. For cytomegalovirus status, the classifier reportedly gave diagnoses with high specificity and sensitivity.

The donors were members of the roughly 120-subject validation cohort (separate from the approximately 670-subject first cohort). In its sample, this clone was seen a few times. The target antigen is unknown. The germline gives CDR1 MNHNY, CDR2 SVGAGI (reference sequence). V lost 5 bases and J 7 bases, leaving 12 bases between the germline ends. The CDR3 is 13 residues long. The data were produced by immunoSEQ multiplex PCR, yet TCRdb's version contains in-frame clones alone and is incomplete. The data hold 260,000 or so clones, with around nine tenths observed a single time. The sequenced sample was PBMCs. The receptor's source is a young man in good health and CMV-seronegative. This chain uses TRBV6-6 with TRBJ1-5; D ambiguous. CDR3 sequence reads: CASSPGEAQPQHF. The DNA for the CDR3 is TGTGCCAGCAGTCCCGGTGAGGCCCAGCCCCAGCATTTT.